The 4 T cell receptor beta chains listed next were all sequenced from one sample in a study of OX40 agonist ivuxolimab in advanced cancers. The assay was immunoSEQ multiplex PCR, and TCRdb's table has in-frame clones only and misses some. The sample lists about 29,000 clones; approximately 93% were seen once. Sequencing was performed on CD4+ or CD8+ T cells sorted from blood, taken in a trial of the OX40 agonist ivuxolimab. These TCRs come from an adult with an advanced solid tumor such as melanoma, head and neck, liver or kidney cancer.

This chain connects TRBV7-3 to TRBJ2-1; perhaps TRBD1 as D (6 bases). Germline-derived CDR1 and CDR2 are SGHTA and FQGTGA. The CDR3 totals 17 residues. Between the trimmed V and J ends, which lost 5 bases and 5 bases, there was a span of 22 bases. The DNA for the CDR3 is TGTGCCAGCAGCCGCATAATGTACAGGGAATTTGACAATGAGCAGTTCTTC. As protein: CASSRIMYREFDNEQFF. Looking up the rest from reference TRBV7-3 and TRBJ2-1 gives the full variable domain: GAGVSQTPSNKVTEKGKYVELRCDPISGHTALYWYRQSLGQGPEFLIYFQGTGAADDSGLPNDRFFAVRPEGSVSTLKIQRTERGDSAVYLCASSRIMYREFDNEQFFGPGTRLTVL.

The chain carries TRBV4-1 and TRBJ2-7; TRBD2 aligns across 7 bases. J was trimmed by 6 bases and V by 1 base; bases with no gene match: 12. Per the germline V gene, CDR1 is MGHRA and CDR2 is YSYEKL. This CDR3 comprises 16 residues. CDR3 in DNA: TGCGCCAGCAGCCAAGGTATAGCGGGCGGAGCCGGCGAGCAGTACTTC. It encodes CASSQGIAGGAGEQYF.

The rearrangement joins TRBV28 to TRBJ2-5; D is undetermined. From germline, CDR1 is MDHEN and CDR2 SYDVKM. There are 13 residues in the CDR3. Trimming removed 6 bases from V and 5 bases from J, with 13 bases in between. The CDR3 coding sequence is TGTGCCAGCAGGCCGGTGTTCGGGGAGACCCAGTACTTC. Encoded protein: CASRPVFGETQYF.

The CDR3 DNA reads as TGTGCCAGCAGTGAATCATCCTCGGGGGGGACTGAAGCTTTCTTT. Its translation is CASSESSSGGTEAFF. This rearrangement joins TRBV25-1 to TRBJ1-1; D is possibly TRBD1 (5 bases). The V end was cut by 1 base, the J end by 5 bases, with 14 bases between. The germline V gene encodes CDR1 MGHDK and CDR2 SYGVNS. CDR3 size: 15 residues.